This TCR beta chain comes out of a study of T cell repertoires in cytomegalovirus infection. On the study more broadly: Recently identified HLA-C-restricted CMV epitopes were used, and well-studied HLA-B-restricted CMV epitopes were used as well.

MiXCR, applied by TCRdb to the reads, yields one record per CDR3 protein. The table includes 900,000 to 950,000 distinct CDR3 sequences, under 40% detected once. This clonotype was seen more than once but under ten times. The antigen remains undetermined. Here the sequenced sample was cultured CD8+ T cells from PBMCs, taken from culture after CMV antigen stimulation. The sequence was obtained from a human donor in good health (CMV status not recorded). Some clones in this sample may be carry-over from other donors' samples.

The CDR3 DNA is TGTGCCAGCAGAGGATATGGGGGGTCCAACTATGGCTACACCTTC. Amino acids: CASRGYGGSNYGYTF. The V call is TRBV7-8, the J call TRBJ1-2; the D gene is possibly TRBD1 (5 bases). Trimming removed 6 bases at V and 2 bases at J, with 16 bases between. CDR3 size: 15 residues. CDR1 is SGHVS and CDR2 is FQNEAQ in the germline V gene.